The 18 T cell receptor beta chains in this list originate from one sample, sequenced in a study of post-analysis software for immune sequencing data. TCR beta cDNA libraries had unique molecular identifiers. TCRdb reprocessed the PCR reads with MiXCR, giving one entry per CDR3 protein. The table has 750,000 to 900,000 distinct CDR3 sequences, roughly 50% seen once. These receptors' targets are unknown. Whole-study results and caveats: Compared with controls, patients had more of roughly five TRBV segments, including TRBV5-6, TRBV5-1 and TRBV20-1.

Sequenced sample: blood. These TCRs come from a girl aged 5 to 17 with multiple sclerosis.

This clonotype occurred many times. V gene TRBV28 combines with J gene TRBJ2-5; 7 nucleotides line up with TRBD2. CDR3 length: 17 amino acids. V lost 4 bases, J lost 1 base, and 12 bases stayed unmatched. Germline V gives CDR1 MDHEN, CDR2 SYDVKM. CDR3 region: CASSSGMSGTAQETQYF. CDR3 coding DNA: TGTGCCAGCAGTTCCGGTATGAGCGGGACCGCCCAAGAGACCCAGTACTTC.

This clonotype was detected only a few times. The rearrangement links TRBV10-3 to TRBJ1-1, with D perhaps TRBD1 (5 bases). V shed 2 bases and J shed 6 bases, with 13 bases lying between them. The germline V gene encodes CDR1 ENHRY and CDR2 SYGVKD. This CDR3 has 14 amino acids. CDR3 protein: CAISEGQGAAEAFF. The CDR3 DNA sequence: TGTGCCATCAGTGAGGGGCAGGGAGCTGCTGAAGCTTTCTTT.

The CDR3 DNA sequence: TGCAGTGCTCCCAACCTTTATACAGATACGCAGTATTTT. As protein: CSAPNLYTDTQYF. The V and J genes are TRBV20-1 and TRBJ2-3, with D hard to call. The V and J ends lost 5 bases and 3 bases respectively, with 12 bases between them. This CDR3 is 13 amino acids long. From germline, CDR1 is DFQATT and CDR2 SNEGSKA (reference sequence).

V usage is TRBV6-5 and J usage is TRBJ1-2, with no clear D. From germline, CDR1 is MNHEY and CDR2 SVGAGI. Trimming took off 6 bases at V and 6 bases at J, with 17 bases between the two ends. This CDR3 is 14 amino acids long. CDR3 region: CASSPGRARDGYTF. The CDR3, as DNA: TGTGCCAGCAGCCCCGGGAGGGCGAGAGATGGCTACACCTTC.

A few counts support this clonotype. V and J are TRBV27 and TRBJ2-7; no clear D gene. The V gene lost 5 bases and the J gene lost 3 bases, with 17 bases spanning the gap. CDR1 and CDR2 (germline): MNHEY, SMNVEV (reference sequence). This CDR3 spans 15 amino acids. This CDR3 reads CASSPGPLIVYEQYF. For the CDR3, the DNA is TGTGCCAGCAGTCCCGGGCCCCTCATCGTCTACGAGCAGTACTTC.

As concerns this clonotype: At one boundary the junction diverges from the germline segment, which might be a read error. The gene calls are TRBV5-1 and TRBJ2-1, with 7 bases lining up with TRBD2. The CDR3 is 19 residues long. Germline V lookup: CDR1 SGHRS, CDR2 YFSETQ. CDR3 sequence reads: CACSPAGVSGPSSYNEQFF. The DNA for the CDR3 is TGCGCCTGCAGCCCCGCGGGGGTTAGCGGACCTAGCTCCTACAATGAGCAGTTCTTC. The whole variable domain, filled in from reference TRBV5-1 and TRBJ2-1, reads KAGVTQTPRYLIKTRGQQVTLSCSPISGHRSVSWYQQTPGQGLQFLFEYFSETQRNKGNFPGRFSGRQFSNSRSEMNVSTLELGDSALYLCACSPAGVSGPSSYNEQFFGPGTRLTVL.

This clonotype was recorded a few times. The junction departs from germline at one end; a sequencing error may be responsible. The chain has TRBV7-7 and TRBJ2-1, with D perhaps TRBD2 (5 bases). The CDR3 contains 13 residues. Germline CDR1 reads SSHAT; CDR2 reads FNYEAQ (reference sequence). CDR3 DNA sequence: TGTGCTAGCAGCTTAGGACTTTCCAATGAGCAGTTCTTC. Amino acid sequence: CASSLGLSNEQFF.

This clonotype was counted only a few times. The V call is TRBV6-5, the J call TRBJ2-1, with 9 bases aligning to TRBD2. The CDR3 has 18 amino acids. The junction had 14 bases not matched to a gene; V was cut back by 0 bases and J by 8 bases. In germline, CDR1 is MNHEY, CDR2 SVGAGI. CDR3 DNA sequence: TGTGCCAGCAGTTACTCGATATCCGCGGGAGGGATGGACGATGAGCAGTTCTTC. Its translation is CASSYSISAGGMDDEQFF.

The chain joins TRBV9 to TRBJ1-1; D is unresolved. There are 13 residues in the CDR3. Trimming took 5 bases from V and 4 from J, leaving 12 bases between them. The germline V gene has CDR1 SGDLS and CDR2 YYNGEE. This chain's CDR3 is CASSERSGTEAFF. CDR3 sequence (DNA): TGTGCCAGCAGTGAGCGATCGGGCACTGAAGCTTTCTTT.

This clonotype was observed many times. The CDR3 DNA reads as TGCAGTGCTACACCCTCGGACACTGCAACTTACGAGCAGTACTTC. Translation gives CSATPSDTATYEQYF. The chain combines TRBV20-1 with TRBJ2-7, with TRBD1 as a possible D gene (5 bases). V was clipped by 4 bases and J by 4 bases, with 20 bases between them. Germline CDR1 reads DFQATT; CDR2 reads SNEGSKA (reference sequence). The CDR3 is 15 amino acids.

As DNA, the CDR3 is TGCAGTGCTGACAGGAACTATGGCTACACCTTC. Amino acids: CSADRNYGYTF. The chain couples TRBV20-1 to TRBJ1-2; a weak D match, TRBD1 (6 bases). Trimming took off 5 bases at V and 2 bases at J, with 6 bases between the two ends. Germline lookup yields CDR1 DFQATT and CDR2 SNEGSKA (reference sequence). The length of the CDR3 is 11 residues.

This clonotype was detected only a few times. The chain links TRBV10-3 to TRBJ1-2; the match to TRBD1 covers 10 bases. Germline loops: CDR1 ENHRY, CDR2 SYGVKD. The CDR3 runs 17 residues. V shed 0 bases, J shed 3 bases, and the junction held 7 bases outside the gene matches. CDR3 in amino acids: CAISESGDRGRDYGYTF. The CDR3 DNA follows: TGTGCCATCAGTGAGTCGGGGGACAGGGGCCGGGACTATGGCTACACCTTC.

V is TRBV29-1 and J is TRBJ2-7; D is unclear. The CDR3 spans 11 residues. The germline V gene encodes CDR1 SQVTM and CDR2 ANQGSEA. The CDR3 nucleotides are TGCAGTGCGCAGGAGTCCTACGAGCAGTACTTC. This gives the protein CSAQESYEQYF.

The chain combines TRBV27 with TRBJ2-1; 7 nucleotides align to TRBD1. V shed 2 bases, J shed 4 bases, and the junction held 5 bases outside the gene matches. The CDR3 runs 15 residues. Per the germline V gene, CDR1 is MNHEY and CDR2 is SMNVEV (reference sequence). The CDR3 protein is CASSLGTDVYNEQFF. In DNA form, the CDR3 reads TGTGCCAGCAGTTTAGGGACAGATGTATACAATGAGCAGTTCTTC.

This clonotype was found a few times. The V call is TRBV15, the J call TRBJ2-7, with D tentatively TRBD1 (6 bases). Germline V CDR1 and CDR2: LNHNV, YYDKDF (reference sequence). This CDR3 is 14 amino acids long. The V gene lost 1 base and the J gene lost 2 bases, with 9 bases spanning the gap. Here the CDR3 DNA reads TGTGCCACCAGCAGAGGGACAGACGCCTACGAGCAGTACTTC. Translation: CATSRGTDAYEQYF.

V is TRBV6-1 and J is TRBJ2-3, with TRBD2 identical over 7 bases. Trimming cost V 4 bases and J 6 bases; bases outside gene matches: 13. This CDR3 comprises 16 residues. CDR1 is MNHNS and CDR2 is SASEGT in the germline V gene. CDR3 DNA: TGTGCCAGCAGTGGACGGCGGGAGAGCTGGGCGGATACGCAGTATTTT. This translates into CASSGRRESWADTQYF.

Comments on this clonotype: Its ends do not fully match the called genes, so a read error is possible. This sequence joins TRBV4-2 and TRBJ2-3, with TRBD2 matching 7 bases. Germline CDR1 reads LGHNA; CDR2 reads YNFKEQ. CDR3 length: 17 amino acids. CDR3 bases: TGTGCCAGCGGCCAAGATGAGGGGCGGGAGTCGGTGGATACGCAGTATTTT. It translates to CASGQDEGRESVDTQYF.

This rearrangement joins TRBV7-2 to TRBJ2-7; perhaps TRBD2 as D (6 bases). With 5 bases removed from V and 0 bases from J, the gap between germline ends came to 17 bases. The CDR3 extends over 16 amino acids. Germline-derived CDR1 and CDR2 are SGHTA and FQGNSA. In DNA, the CDR3 is TGTGCCAGCAGCCCTCTTGTTGGGCGGGGCTCCTACGAGCAGTACTTC. This sequence encodes CASSPLVGRGSYEQYF.